The present T cell receptor beta chain was sequenced within a study of blood T cell repertoires in COVID-19. Study at large: Acute-phase and convalescent COVID-19 samples originated in the United States, Italy and Spain. PBMCs, B-cell-depleted T cells, or T cells provided the cDNA or gDNA that made up the material.

Seattle patient enrollment occurred during active infection, with longitudinal follow-up thereafter. Clones were sequenced by immunoSEQ multiplex PCR, and TCRdb holds only the in-frame ones, with some missing. The table lists about 250,000 clones, around 88% of them singletons, with approximately 6% in the top ten. Germline assignment: CDR1 SGDLS and CDR2 YYNGEE. Trimming left V 0 bases short and J 1 base short, with 6 bases between. The CDR3 loop spans 14 amino acids. This chain links TRBV9 with TRBJ2-3, with unresolved D. Sample: peripheral blood. This receptor was taken from a woman in her twenties or thirties with COVID-19, enrolled during active disease. CDR3 sequence (DNA): TGTGCCAGCAGCGTAGTAGCAGGCACAGATACGCAGTATTTT. It codes for CASSVVAGTDTQYF.